Listed below are T cell receptor beta chains from one sample, sequenced in a study of shared T cell receptors in the human thymus. TCRdb keeps only in-frame clones here, not all; method: immunoSEQ multiplex PCR. The repertoire holds about 730,000 clones, with 80% to 90% as singletons. The same data also contributed to another study, on human thymus T cells.

The specimen sequenced was thymocytes. The receptors originated from a girl under two years old with a congenital heart defect. Both conserved end residues are part of each CDR3. D genes are given only for firm matches. Only some rows state a clone size, as once, few, many or a class for expanded clones.

NA,NA,TRBV5-6,TRBJ1-6,TGTGCCAGCACCCACCCGCGGCCAGGGCCCAGGGGAGAGATTTCACCCCTCCACTTT,CASTHPRPGPRGEISPLHF
NA,NA,TRBV10-3,TRBJ1-1,TGTGCCATCAATGTTTGGGGGGGCTTGGGGATGAACACTGAAGCTTTCTTT,CAINVWGGLGMNTEAFF
few,TRBD1,TRBV7-9,TRBJ1-1,TGTGCCAGCAGCCAGGGACAGGGGAACACTGAAGCTTTCTTT,CASSQGQGNTEAFF
NA,NA,TRBV4-1,TRBJ2-7,TGCGCCAGCAGCCAAGAATCGGTGGGCAGCTACGAGCAGTACTTC,CASSQESVGSYEQYF
NA,TRBD1,TRBV6-1,TRBJ1-1,TGTGCCAGCAGTTGCGCCGACAGGGGGAACACTGAAGCTTTCTTT,CASSCADRGNTEAFF
NA,TRBD1,TRBV5-8,TRBJ1-6,TGTGCCAGCAGCTGCTGGGGACAGGGGAGTAATTCACCCCTCCACTTT,CASSCWGQGSNSPLHF
NA,NA,TRBV13,TRBJ1-1,TGTGCCAGCAGCGCAGGACAGTCCGGGATCACTGAAGCTTTCTTT,CASSAGQSGITEAFF
NA,TRBD1,TRBV18,TRBJ2-2,TGTGCCAGCTCACTACCGGGACAGGGTGTAACCGGGGAGCTGTTTTTT,CASSLPGQGVTGELFF
once,NA,TRBV2,TRBJ2-1,TGTGCCAGCAGTGAAAGCGCGTCTGTGCTCGGTTACAATGAGCAGTTCTTC,CASSESASVLGYNEQFF
once,NA,TRBV6-5,TRBJ1-1,TGTGCCAGCAGTTACTCGGTCGGGTTGAACACTGAAGCTTTCTTT,CASSYSVGLNTEAFF
NA,NA,TRBV2,TRBJ2-5,TGTGCCAGCACGGGGTCTGCCCCCCAAGAGACCCAGTACTTC,CASTGSAPQETQYF
NA,NA,TRBV7-6,TRBJ2-5,TGTGCCCCGCGAAGACTGTCACAAGAGACCCAGTACTTC,CAPRRLSQETQYF
NA,TRBD2,TRBV15,TRBJ2-1,TGTGCCACCAGCAGAGAGGGGGGAAGGACTAGCGGGCAGCAGTTCTTC,CATSREGGRTSGQQFF
NA,TRBD1,TRBV6-5,TRBJ1-3,TGTGCCAGCAGTTACTCGAAGCGGGACAGGAGAAACACCATATATTTT,CASSYSKRDRRNTIYF
NA,TRBD2,TRBV6-5,TRBJ2-2,TGTGCCAGCAGATTAAGCGGGGGGCTCGCCGGGGAGCTGTTTTTT,CASRLSGGLAGELFF
NA,NA,TRBV7-9,TRBJ2-7,TGTGCCAGCAGCTTGACAGCGAATGCTGGGGATTTGACCTACGAGCAGTACTTC,CASSLTANAGDLTYEQYF
NA,NA,TRBV19,TRBJ1-1,TGTGCCAGTAGGTTACAGGGCCCTCTGAACACTGAAGCTTTCTTT,CASRLQGPLNTEAFF
few,TRBD1,TRBV27,TRBJ2-7,TGTGCCAGCAGTGACAAACAGGGGCCCCCCTACGAGCAGTACTTC,CASSDKQGPPYEQYF
NA,TRBD1,TRBV27,TRBJ2-3,TGTGCCACCACCCGGGACAGGGACACAGATACGCAGTATTTT,CATTRDRDTDTQYF
NA,TRBD2,TRBV18,TRBJ2-3,TGTGCCAGCTCACCCCTCCCCGGGACTAGCGGGGGGGCCCCACGAAGCACAGATACGCAGTATTTT,CASSPLPGTSGGAPRSTDTQYF
NA,TRBD1,TRBV29-1,TRBJ2-2,TGCAGCGTTGAAGTGGGACAGGGGACCGGGGAGCTGTTTTTT,CSVEVGQGTGELFF
few,TRBD2,TRBV6-4,TRBJ2-1,TGTGCCAGCAGTGAACATAGCGGGCGAAGCTCCTACAATGAGCAGTTCTTC,CASSEHSGRSSYNEQFF
NA,NA,TRBV4-3,TRBJ2-4,TGCGCCAGCAGCCAAGATTTGTATCCCAAAAACATTCAGTACTTC,CASSQDLYPKNIQYF
NA,NA,TRBV19,TRBJ2-7,TGTGCCAGTAGGTCGAGCAGCCCAGGCCACGAGCAGTACTTC,CASRSSSPGHEQYF
NA,TRBD2,TRBV4-1,TRBJ2-1,TGCGCCAGCAGCCGTGGACTAGCGGCCCGCGCCTACAATGAGCAGTTCTTC,CASSRGLAARAYNEQFF
NA,NA,TRBV4-1,TRBJ2-5,TGCGCCAGCAGCCAAGCACTTAGGACACAGGGCCTCCAAGAGACCCAGTACTTC,CASSQALRTQGLQETQYF
NA,NA,TRBV30,TRBJ1-1,TGTGCCTGGAGTGTATCCAGTCAGGGGAACACTGAAGCTTTCTTT,CAWSVSSQGNTEAFF
NA,TRBD1,TRBV4-1,TRBJ1-6,TGCGCCAGCAGCCCCAGACAGGGGGCTTGGGATTCACCCCTCCACTTT,CASSPRQGAWDSPLHF
few,NA,TRBV18,TRBJ1-2,TGTGCCAGCTCACCGATAGGTAGCCCACGACAGTTCCTATCCCGGAGTAACTATGGCTACACCTTC,CASSPIGSPRQFLSRSNYGYTF